The 9 T cell receptor beta chains below were found in one sample sequenced in a study of T cells in women clearing cervical HPV infection. TCRdb keeps only in-frame clones here, not all; method: immunoSEQ multiplex PCR. The specimen's table records roughly 14,000 clones. Input material: blood buffy coat. The receptors were sampled from a woman aged 18 to 75 with a cervical HPV16 infection that either progressed to CIN3+ or cleared (not recorded which).

Details on this clone: The read terminates 3 residues ahead of where the CDR3 ends, so the germline J gene completes it. The V and J genes are TRBV20-1 and TRBJ2-1, with D possibly being TRBD1 (5 bases). CDR3 length equals 14 residues. In germline, CDR1 is DFQATT, CDR2 SNEGSKA (reference sequence). V lost 6 bases and J 7 bases, leaving 19 bases between the germline ends. CDR3 DNA, as far as it was read: TGCAGTGCCGCTCCTCCAGGGTTTCAAAATGAG. Translated: CSAAPPGFQNE. The complete CDR3 protein is CSAAPPGFQNEQFF.

CDR3 sequence: CASSVSTGELFF. Incomplete CDR3 DNA: TGTGCCAGCAGCGTCAGTACCGGGGAG. V is TRBV7-9 and J is TRBJ2-2; D not certain. The sequenced fragment ends 3 residues before the CDR3 boundary, so the rest is inferred from the germline J gene. The CDR3 totals 12 residues. Germline values: CDR1 SEHNR, CDR2 FQNEAQ (reference sequence). Trimming took 5 bases from V and 5 from J, leaving 6 bases between them.

Comments on this clone: The read stops 3 residues short of the end of the CDR3; the missing end is completed from the germline J gene. The rearrangement uses TRBV30 and TRBJ2-3; 11 nucleotides match TRBD2. The CDR3 is 13 residues long. The germline CDR1 and CDR2 sequences are GTSNPN and SVGIG (reference sequence). The CDR3: CAGTSGPAETQYF. The CDR3 bases that were read are TGTGCCGGGACTAGCGGACCCGCGGAGACG.

As concerns this clone: The CDR3 end falls 3 residues outside the read, so it is completed with the germline J gene. The rearrangement links TRBV9 to TRBJ2-3; 14 positions agree with TRBD2. CDR3 size: 16 residues. Germline loops: CDR1 SGDLS, CDR2 YYNGEE. V dropped 0 bases and J dropped 5; count of bases not matched to a gene: 2. The CDR3 here is CASSVGLAGGLDTQYF. Incomplete CDR3 DNA: TGTGCCAGCAGCGTAGGACTAGCGGGGGGGCTAGATACG.

Concerning this clone: Sequencing ends 3 residues short of the CDR3 end; the germline J gene provides the rest. The genes are TRBV7-2 and TRBJ2-1; possibly TRBD1 for D (6 bases). Germline V gene data show CDR1 as SGHTA and CDR2 as FQGNSA. This CDR3 is built from 15 residues. The V end lost 0 bases, the J end lost 9 bases, and 15 bases lay between the germline ends. The chain's CDR3 is CASSLAGGLRGEQFF. The part of the CDR3 DNA that was read is TGTGCCAGCAGCTTAGCTGGGGGCCTACGCGGTGAG.

With regard to this clone: The CDR3 end falls 3 residues outside the read, so it is completed with the germline J gene. The V gene is TRBV20-1, the J gene TRBJ2-1; 10 nucleotides line up with TRBD2. The CDR3 runs 14 residues. The germline V gene encodes CDR1 DFQATT and CDR2 SNEGSKA (reference sequence). V dropped 5 bases and J dropped 5; count of bases not matched to a gene: 6. The CDR3 is CSADLAGVHNEQFF. CDR3 bases read: TGCAGTGCTGACCTAGCGGGGGTCCACAATGAG.

Concerning this clone itself: The CDR3 end lies 3 residues beyond the end of the read and is filled in from the germline J gene. V gene TRBV29-1 combines with J gene TRBJ2-3; 7 nucleotides line up with TRBD1. The CDR3 totals 13 residues. The germline gives CDR1 SQVTM, CDR2 ANQGSEA. CDR3 in amino acids: CSVEAQGQGTQYF. CDR3 DNA (partial): TGCAGCGTTGAGGCACAGGGGCAAGGGACG.

CDR3 loop: CASEGQADTGELFF. The part of the CDR3 DNA that was read is TGTGCCAGTGAGGGACAGGCGGACACCGGGGAG. The V gene is TRBV19, the J gene TRBJ2-2; TRBD1 agrees at 8 bases. Read data end 3 residues before the CDR3 end; the end is taken from the germline J gene. Germline trimming cut 8 bases from V and 3 bases from J; bases unmatched to any gene: 5. Germline values: CDR1 LNHDA, CDR2 SQIVND (reference sequence). There are 14 residues in the CDR3.

As to this clone: The CDR3 extends 3 residues past the end of the read, so its final part is completed from the germline J gene. This chain joins TRBV20-1 and TRBJ1-4; D remains unclear. The V gene's germline CDR1 is DFQATT and CDR2 SNEGSKA (reference sequence). The CDR3 consists of 14 residues. The sequenced CDR3 bases are TGCAGTGCCCGCGTGGGCAGGATCAATTCACCA. Its protein product is CSARVGRINSP. In full, the CDR3 is CSARVGRINSPLFF.